Each of the 26 T cell receptor beta chains below was sequenced from the same sample in a study of blood T cell repertoires in COVID-19 (dated by TCRdb to the early 2020s). The method was the immunoSEQ multiplex PCR assay. The table was pulled from immuneACCESS by TCRdb, which kept in-frame rearrangements only. Such tables lose some clones; where checked, under half of the loss comes from unresolved V genes, and the rest has no known cause. For this sample there are approximately 74,000 clones; 88% appear just once. Jointly, the top ten make up 7% to 8% of the sample. The source material was peripheral blood. The receptors shown here come from a man between 65 and 85 years old with acute or convalescent COVID-19.

The chain recombines TRBV7-2 with TRBJ2-1; 16 bases line up with TRBD2. The V and J ends lost 1 base and 10 bases, in that order; junction bases with no gene match: 7. This CDR3 spans 17 amino acids. Germline V gene data show CDR1 as SGHTA and CDR2 as FQGNSA. Here the CDR3 reads CASSLGGTSGRVGEQFF. In nucleotides, the CDR3 is TGTGCCAGCAGCTTAGGGGGGACTAGCGGGAGGGTTGGGGAGCAGTTCTTC.

The rearrangement joins TRBV6-6 to TRBJ1-2; D uncertain. CDR3 length: 16 amino acids. V was shortened by 6 bases and J by 1 base, with 18 bases between the two germline ends. Germline lookup yields CDR1 MNHNY and CDR2 SVGAGI (reference sequence). The CDR3 DNA follows: TGTGCCAGCAGCCCCGCCTCATCTACAGTTAACTATGGCTACACCTTC. Protein: CASSPASSTVNYGYTF.

The chain is built from TRBV30 and TRBJ1-2, with 9 bases aligning to TRBD1. The V gene end was trimmed by 5 bases and the J gene end by 4 bases; junction bases not matched to a gene: 8. Germline loops: CDR1 GTSNPN, CDR2 SVGIG (reference sequence). CDR3 length equals 14 residues. The CDR3 loop is CAWFHRGRGYGYTF. The CDR3 nucleotides read TGTGCCTGGTTTCACAGGGGGCGGGGCTATGGCTACACCTTC.

This chain links TRBV10-3 with TRBJ1-2, with 7 nucleotides matching TRBD1. The CDR3 runs to 15 residues. The germline gives CDR1 ENHRY, CDR2 SYGVKD. V gave up 2 bases and J gave up 3 bases; unmatched junction bases: 6. The CDR3 DNA reads TGTGCCATCAGTGAGGGGGCCCAGGGGGACTATGGCTACACCTTC. The encoded protein is CAISEGAQGDYGYTF.

V gene TRBV10-3 combines with J gene TRBJ1-5; the match to TRBD1 covers 7 bases. The length of the CDR3 is 15 residues. Germline V gives CDR1 ENHRY, CDR2 SYGVKD. V lost 2 bases, J lost 2 bases, and 3 bases stayed unmatched. CDR3 nucleotide sequence: TGTGCCATCAGTGAGCAAGGGGGCGGCAATCAGCCCCAGCATTTT. Amino acids: CAISEQGGGNQPQHF.

This sequence joins TRBV1 and TRBJ1-5; the table's D call TRBD1 went unverified against the DNA. TRBV1 is a known pseudogene. The CDR3 loop spans 15 amino acids. The CDR3 nucleotides read TGCACCAGCAGCCAAGCGGGGACAGCAAATCAGCCCCAGCATTTT. Residues: CTSSQAGTANQPQHF.

The rearrangement uses TRBV27 and TRBJ2-2; TRBD1 matches at 9 bases. Trimming cost V 1 base and J 8 bases; bases outside gene matches: 8. The CDR3 spans 16 residues. Germline V gives CDR1 MNHEY, CDR2 SMNVEV (reference sequence). CDR3 sequence: CASSLLGQGVAGELFF. The CDR3 bases are TGTGCCAGCAGTTTATTGGGACAGGGAGTGGCTGGGGAGCTGTTTTTT.

The chain couples TRBV7-9 to TRBJ2-3; possibly TRBD1 for D (6 bases). V lost 0 bases and J lost 6, with 16 bases in between. Germline V gene data show CDR1 as SEHNR and CDR2 as FQNEAQ (reference sequence). The CDR3 totals 16 residues. CDR3 amino acids: CASSLAWGPRSDTQYF. Written as DNA, the CDR3 is TGTGCCAGCAGCTTAGCTTGGGGGCCTCGGTCGGATACGCAGTATTTT.

The chain combines TRBV9 with TRBJ2-2; 7 positions match TRBD2. V trimming: 0 bases; J trimming: 4 bases; junction bases outside the gene matches: 9. The CDR3 runs to 17 residues. Germline lookup yields CDR1 SGDLS and CDR2 YYNGEE. The CDR3 loop is CASSVGGSGTTTGELFF. DNA for the CDR3: TGTGCCAGCAGCGTAGGGGGCTCCGGGACTACCACCGGGGAGCTGTTTTTT.

V gene TRBV5-1 combines with J gene TRBJ2-3; 9 bases are shared with TRBD2. The length of the CDR3 is 16 residues. Germline V gene sequence: CDR1 SGHRS, CDR2 YFSETQ. The V and J ends lost 0 bases and 4 bases, in that order; junction bases with no gene match: 6. CDR3 loop: CASSLDGGGAADTQYF. The CDR3 DNA reads TGCGCCAGCAGCTTGGATGGCGGGGGGGCCGCAGATACGCAGTATTTT.

This sequence joins TRBV27 and TRBJ1-5; TRBD1 matches 8 bases. The length of the CDR3 is 17 residues. Germline assignment: CDR1 MNHEY and CDR2 SMNVEV (reference sequence). Germline trimming cut 5 bases from V and 0 bases from J; bases unmatched to any gene: 9. The CDR3 here is CASSPGTGGYSNQPQHF. The CDR3 DNA sequence: TGTGCCAGCAGTCCCGGGACAGGCGGGTATAGCAATCAGCCCCAGCATTTT.

The chain uses TRBV21-1 and TRBJ1-1; the DNA was not used to check the table's D call, TRBD1. TRBV21-1 is flagged as a pseudogene. This CDR3 has 14 amino acids. The CDR3 loop is CASSKGRGSHEAFF. The CDR3 DNA reads TGTGCCAGCAGCAAAGGAAGGGGGTCACACGAAGCTTTCTTT.

The chain is built from TRBV5-1 and TRBJ2-2; D call uncertain. The V and J ends lost 0 bases and 2 bases respectively, with 5 bases between them. The CDR3 length is 14 residues. The V gene's germline CDR1 is SGHRS and CDR2 YFSETQ. The CDR3 sequence is CASSLVHNTGELFF. Here the CDR3 DNA reads TGCGCCAGCAGCTTGGTCCATAACACCGGGGAGCTGTTTTTT.

The chain joins TRBV5-1 to TRBJ2-1; TRBD2 agrees at 7 bases. The CDR3 extends over 15 amino acids. After removal of 0 bases from V and 4 bases from J, the junction contained 4 bases not matched to a gene. From germline, CDR1 is SGHRS and CDR2 YFSETQ. Written as DNA, the CDR3 is TGCGCCAGCAGCTTGGCCTCGGGACTATACAATGAGCAGTTCTTC. Protein: CASSLASGLYNEQFF.

This clone has more than one count but fewer than ten. This rearrangement joins TRBV7-8 to TRBJ1-2; 7 nucleotides align to TRBD1. The ends lost 5 bases at V and 3 bases at J; junction bases unmatched: 6. Germline assignment: CDR1 SGHVS and CDR2 FQNEAQ. CDR3 length: 14 amino acids. Here the CDR3 reads CASSPRDRDYGYTF. The CDR3 bases are TGTGCCAGCAGCCCGCGTGACAGGGACTATGGCTACACCTTC.

V is TRBV9 and J is TRBJ2-2, with no clear D. CDR3 length: 14 residues. Trimming pared 0 bases from V and 2 bases from J, leaving 5 bases between. The germline V gene has CDR1 SGDLS and CDR2 YYNGEE. This CDR3 reads CASSVGLNTGELFF. For the CDR3, the DNA is TGTGCCAGCAGCGTAGGACTCAACACCGGGGAGCTGTTTTTT.

The rearrangement joins TRBV15 to TRBJ2-7; 7 positions agree with TRBD1. The J segment lost 2 bases and the V segment lost 0 bases, leaving 7 bases of the junction unmatched. Germline loops: CDR1 LNHNV, CDR2 YYDKDF (reference sequence). This CDR3 is built from 16 residues. The CDR3 DNA reads TGTGCCACCAGCAGAGATGGGCAGGGGGTAACCTACGAGCAGTACTTC. Translated: CATSRDGQGVTYEQYF.

The rearrangement links TRBV7-9 to TRBJ2-7; tentatively, D is TRBD2 (6 bases). This CDR3 has 14 amino acids. Trimming removed 5 bases at V and 6 bases at J, with 17 bases between. Germline CDR1 SEHNR, CDR2 FQNEAQ (reference sequence). The CDR3 is CASSIGGGGSEQYF. The CDR3 nucleotides read TGTGCCAGCAGCATCGGGGGAGGAGGGAGCGAGCAGTACTTC.

The rearrangement links TRBV12-3 or TRBV12-4 to TRBJ1-2; D is uncertain. Trimming shortened V by 6 bases and J by 4 bases, and 12 bases separated the two germline ends. The CDR3 length is 13 residues. The CDR3 coding sequence is TGTGCCAGCAGCCGGATCGAGGGCTATGGCTACACCTTC. Protein sequence: CASSRIEGYGYTF.

This clone was found a few times. The V and J genes are TRBV7-8 and TRBJ2-7; TRBD1 matches at 7 bases. The germline V gene has CDR1 SGHVS and CDR2 FQNEAQ. The V segment lost 3 bases and the J segment 3 bases; nucleotides outside the gene matches: 8. The CDR3 covers 15 residues. CDR3 sequence reads: CASSFPGQSIYEQYF. Written as DNA, the CDR3 is TGTGCCAGCAGCTTTCCGGGACAGAGTATCTACGAGCAGTACTTC.

This clone turned up a few times. The chain carries TRBV19 and TRBJ1-3; 7 bases are a match to TRBD1. There are 15 residues in the CDR3. Losses at the gene ends were 8 bases for V and 5 bases for J; bases not matched to a gene: 12. Germline-derived CDR1 and CDR2 are LNHDA and SQIVND (reference sequence). CDR3 DNA sequence: TGTGCCAGTGGAAAGGGGGCTTGGGAGAGAAACACCATATATTTT. Amino acid sequence: CASGKGAWERNTIYF.

The chain employs TRBV5-8 and TRBJ2-1; 11 bases agree with TRBD2. The CDR3 consists of 15 residues. The ends lost 3 bases at V and 9 bases at J; junction bases unmatched: 8. Looked up from germline, CDR1 is SGHTS and CDR2 is YDEGEE. The CDR3 here is CASSSRLAGRAEQFF. In DNA, the CDR3 is TGTGCCAGCAGCTCGAGACTAGCGGGAAGGGCTGAGCAGTTCTTC.

This clone appeared a single time. The rearrangement links TRBV12-3 or TRBV12-4 to TRBJ1-5; D not certain. V was pared by 2 bases and J by 4 bases, with 3 bases between. There are 12 residues in the CDR3. CDR3 protein: CASSLQNQPQHF. In DNA, the CDR3 is TGTGCCAGCAGTTTACAGAATCAGCCCCAGCATTTT.

To note about this clone: The same CDR3 can be traced to other DNA sequences in this sample. CDR3 in DNA: TGTGCCAGCAGCGTAGGGGGGCAGCTGAACACTGAAGCTTTCTTT. It is translated as CASSVGGQLNTEAFF. The chain uses TRBV9 and TRBJ1-1; tentative D call: TRBD1 (6 bases). The germline V gene encodes CDR1 SGDLS and CDR2 YYNGEE. CDR3 size: 15 residues. V was trimmed by 0 bases and J by 0 bases, leaving 9 bases between them.

The J gene is TRBJ1-6, the V gene TRBV30; TRBD1 matches 10 bases. In germline, CDR1 is GTSNPN, CDR2 SVGIG (reference sequence). The V segment lost 5 bases and the J segment 7 bases; nucleotides outside the gene matches: 2. The CDR3 is 13 amino acids. The CDR3 region has the DNA TGTGCCTGGTCGGGACAGGGGAATTCACCCCTCCACTTT. This translates into CAWSGQGNSPLHF.

The chain links TRBV6-2 or TRBV6-3 to TRBJ1-2; D unresolved. Per the germline V gene, CDR1 is MNHEY and CDR2 is SVGEGT. Trimming took off 7 bases at V and 4 bases at J, with 13 bases between the two ends. The CDR3 is made up of 13 amino acids. CDR3 nucleotide sequence: TGTGCCAGCACCCCCGGGAGGTCCTATGGCTACACCTTC. Protein sequence: CASTPGRSYGYTF.